This T cell receptor (beta chain) was identified during a study of regulatory dendritic cells for organ transplantation. FACS sorted CD4+ or CD8+ T cells into CD45RA+ naive and CD45RO+ memory. CDR1 is LGHNA and CDR2 is YSLEER in the germline V gene. This CDR3 has 14 amino acids. Trimming took 0 bases from V and 4 from J, leaving 9 bases between them. TCRdb keeps only in-frame clones here, not all; method: immunoSEQ multiplex PCR. Of under 35,000 clones detected, around 82% appear once; the ten largest clones hold around 0.43%. Sequencing was performed on naive CD8+ T cells from blood. Indicated subset: CD45RA+ naive T cells. The chain is built from TRBV4-3 and TRBJ1-2; D may be TRBD1 (5 bases). The TCR sequence derives from a human donor in good health. This chain's CDR3 is CASSQDQGFYGYTF. Here the CDR3 DNA reads TGCGCCAGCAGCCAAGATCAGGGATTCTATGGCTACACCTTC.